Listed here is a single T cell receptor (beta chain). Method: immunoSEQ multiplex PCR; TCRdb's copy keeps in-frame clones and lacks some. In the table there are about 140,000 clones, roughly four fifths of which are singletons. These data come from a study of blood T cell repertoires in COVID-19. The CDR3 totals 13 residues. The germline V gene encodes CDR1 LGHNT and CDR2 FRNRAP. The V and J ends lost 3 bases and 6 bases respectively, with 12 bases between them. V and J are TRBV12-5 and TRBJ2-7; D might be TRBD2 (6 bases). Sequencing was carried out using peripheral blood. The clonotype was recovered from a woman aged 45-65 years with active or convalescent COVID-19. CDR3 bases: TGTGCTAGTGGTTTAGGGGACTTCGTCGAGCAGTACTTC. Translation: CASGLGDFVEQYF.